Below, 2 T cell receptor beta chains from the same sample are listed, as sequenced in a study of shared clonotypes between healthy human individuals. Method: immunoSEQ multiplex PCR; TCRdb's copy keeps in-frame clones and lacks some. The data show some 2,400,000 clones, approximately 96% seen once. Material: naive CD4+ T cells sorted from blood. Documented subset: CD45RA+ positively selected. These receptor sequences come from a man younger than 35 in good health.

About this clone: Other DNA sequences in the sample encode the same CDR3. The rearrangement joins TRBV5-1 to TRBJ2-3; 7 bases align to TRBD2. Trimming removed 3 bases from V and 0 bases from J; junction bases left unmatched: 4. From germline, CDR1 is SGHRS and CDR2 YFSETQ. The CDR3 spans 15 residues. The CDR3 is CASSSSGPSTDTQYF. The CDR3 DNA is TGCGCCAGCAGCTCTAGCGGACCTAGCACAGATACGCAGTATTTT.

The chain links TRBV30 to TRBJ2-6; D unresolved. Deletions cut 2 bases from V and 5 bases from J, with 10 bases between. From germline, CDR1 is GTSNPN and CDR2 SVGIG (reference sequence). The CDR3 is 14 amino acids. CDR3 nucleotides: TGTGCCTGGAGTCTGGTGATCCGGGCCAACGTCCTGACTTTC. It is translated as CAWSLVIRANVLTF.